This entry lists 13 T cell receptor beta chains sequenced from one sample in a study of CD8 T cells in ankylosing spondylitis. From the 5' RACE reads, TCRdb called clonotypes with MiXCR, one entry per CDR3 protein. The data contain tens of thousands of distinct CDR3 sequences, around 6% of them singletons. Sequenced: blood, either unsorted or a sorted T cell fraction (not recorded which). The receptors come from a male donor with ankylosing spondylitis or in good health (not recorded which).

This clonotype was detected ten times or more. The V gene is TRBV5-1, the J gene TRBJ2-1; 11 bases agree with TRBD2. The junction had 11 bases not matched to a gene; V was cut back by 4 bases and J by 8 bases. Germline CDR1 SGHRS, CDR2 YFSETQ. This CDR3 comprises 16 residues. CDR3 loop: CASSLTILAGVHEQFF. In nucleotides, the CDR3 is TGCGCCAGCAGCCTGACGATACTAGCGGGAGTCCATGAGCAGTTCTTC.

This clonotype was seen repeatedly, ten times or more. CDR3 in amino acids: CATSDLNEQFF. In nucleotides, the CDR3 is TGTGCCACCAGTGATCTAAATGAGCAGTTCTTC. The gene calls are TRBV24-1 and TRBJ2-1; D not certain. Trimming took off 3 bases at V and 7 bases at J, with 3 bases between the two ends. CDR3 length: 11 amino acids. The V gene's germline CDR1 is KGHDR and CDR2 SFDVKD.

This clonotype has at least ten counts. The genes are TRBV12-3 or TRBV12-4 and TRBJ2-7; 8 positions match TRBD1. The CDR3 has 14 residues. V shed 7 bases, J shed 5 bases, and the junction held 10 bases outside the gene matches. CDR3 in DNA: TGTGCCAGCAATACCGGGACAGGCTTACACGAGCAGTACTTC. This gives the protein CASNTGTGLHEQYF.

This clonotype was observed at least ten times. The rearrangement joins TRBV20-1 to TRBJ2-7; 11 bases line up with TRBD2. The CDR3 runs to 14 residues. Germline V lookup: CDR1 DFQATT, CDR2 SNEGSKA (reference sequence). With V trimmed by 4 bases and J by 4 bases, 6 bases remained unmatched. The CDR3 loop is CSAIGLAGDYEQYF. The CDR3 region has the DNA TGCAGTGCTATAGGACTAGCGGGTGATTACGAGCAGTACTTC.

This clonotype was detected ten times or more. The chain combines TRBV12-3 or TRBV12-4 with TRBJ1-6, with 7 bases fitting TRBD1. This CDR3 is 15 amino acids long. V shed 6 bases, J shed 7 bases, and the junction held 9 bases outside the gene matches. This CDR3 is CASRNRDRLNSPLHF. The CDR3 coding sequence is TGTGCCAGCAGGAACCGGGACAGACTCAATTCACCCCTCCACTTT.

This clonotype has more than one count but fewer than ten. The chain joins TRBV11-2 to TRBJ2-1; 12 bases align to TRBD1. The germline V gene has CDR1 SGHAT and CDR2 FQNNGV. The ends lost 6 bases at V and 8 bases at J; junction bases unmatched: 11. The CDR3 consists of 16 residues. The CDR3 spells CASRRTPGQGAYEQFF. As DNA, the CDR3 is TGTGCCAGCAGACGTACCCCGGGACAGGGGGCGTATGAGCAGTTCTTC.

This clonotype was detected ten times or more. The chain carries TRBV5-1 and TRBJ2-5; possibly TRBD2 for D (5 bases). Germline loops: CDR1 SGHRS, CDR2 YFSETQ. Trimming took off 1 base at V and 5 bases at J, with 15 bases between the two ends. The CDR3 loop spans 15 amino acids. CDR3 residues: CASSLSGEEAETQYF. Written as DNA, the CDR3 is TGCGCCAGCAGCTTGTCTGGCGAGGAGGCGGAGACCCAGTACTTC.

In its sample, this clonotype was seen many times. The gene calls are TRBV7-9 and TRBJ2-7; D unresolved. The length of the CDR3 is 13 residues. Germline V CDR1 and CDR2: SEHNR, FQNEAQ (reference sequence). V was pared by 1 base and J by 3 bases, with 7 bases between. CDR3 protein: CASSLVEVYEQYF. DNA of the CDR3: TGTGCCAGCAGCTTAGTTGAAGTCTACGAGCAGTACTTC.

This clonotype showed up just a few times. The genes are TRBV12-3 or TRBV12-4 and TRBJ1-5; 7 bases fit TRBD1. This CDR3 is built from 19 residues. The junction had 26 bases not matched to a gene; V was cut back by 11 bases and J by 4 bases. CDR3 nucleotides: TGTGCCTTCAGTTTAGCAACAGGGACAGTCCCTTCCAAGAATCAGCCCCAGCATTTT. It specifies CAFSLATGTVPSKNQPQHF.

This clonotype was seen many times. The gene calls are TRBV20-1 and TRBJ1-1; D not certain. Trimming took 5 bases from V and 1 from J, leaving 11 bases between them. CDR3 size: 13 residues. Germline-derived CDR1 and CDR2 are DFQATT and SNEGSKA (reference sequence). The CDR3 DNA reads as TGCAGTGCTTCCCCCCCCGCGAACACTGAAGCTTTCTTT. Protein sequence: CSASPPANTEAFF.

This sequence joins TRBV7-3 and TRBJ2-4; D gene uncertain. CDR3 size: 11 residues. V lost 4 bases and J lost 6, with 4 bases in between. Germline V gene lookup returns CDR1 SGHTA and CDR2 FQGTGA. The DNA of the CDR3 is TGTGCCAGCAGCTCTGGAAACATTCAGTACTTC. Its protein product is CASSSGNIQYF.

This clonotype was recorded many times. This sequence joins TRBV5-1 and TRBJ2-7, with a possible D match to TRBD1 (7 bases). Trimming left V 3 bases short and J 4 bases short, with 14 bases between. Germline CDR1 reads SGHRS; CDR2 reads YFSETQ. The CDR3 is 14 amino acids. The CDR3 reads CASSSQGGRYEQYF. The CDR3, as DNA: TGCGCCAGCAGCTCCCAGGGGGGCCGATACGAGCAGTACTTC.

Ten or more counts support this clonotype. V is TRBV6-2 or TRBV6-3 and J is TRBJ1-2; D may be TRBD1 (6 bases). This CDR3 is 19 amino acids long. Trimming left V 2 bases short and J 1 base short, with 23 bases between. CDR1 and CDR2 (germline): MNHEY, SVGEGT. The CDR3 DNA is TGTGCCAGCAGTTACGCGCAGGGGTCAATCCGAAGCCTTAACTATGGCTACACCTTC. Translated: CASSYAQGSIRSLNYGYTF.